The present T cell receptor (beta chain) was sequenced within a study of CXCR3-negative and CXCR3-positive naive CD8 T cells. Turning to this clonotype: Its antigen is still unknown.

CDR3 size: 17 residues. Germline CDR1 reads KGHDR; CDR2 reads SFDVKD. Study outcomes and limitations: Relative to memory CD8+ cells, whose diversity was much lower, both naive subsets had comparably high diversity. CXCR3-positive naive cells carried more hydrophobic TRB CDR3s than CXCR3-negative ones.

Triplicate sorting captured around 300,000 cells each from every CD8+ T cell subset. UMI-tagged TRB cDNA libraries were built via 5' RACE. TCRdb reanalyzed the 5' RACE reads, giving one entry per CDR3 protein sequence and no DNA. The sample data list some 150,000 distinct CDR3 sequences. The TCR comes from a human donor in good health. Some clones in this sample may be carry-over from other donors' samples. This chain joins TRBV24-1 and TRBJ2-6; TCRdb picks TRBD2, but there is no DNA to check that call. The source material was naive CXCR3+ CD8+ T cells from blood. Subset: CD45RO-CCR7+CD27+CD95- naive CD8+ T cells expressing CXCR3 (TNR3+). The CDR3 loop reads CATSDRGRPSGANVLTF.